This is a list of T cell receptor beta chains from one sample in a study of radiation and T cells in renal cell carcinoma. Using immunoSEQ multiplex PCR, the repertoire was profiled, and TCRdb retains in-frame clones only, with some absent. The table has tens of thousands of clones, roughly 82% seen once; the top ten hold 25% to 30%. This sample comprised blood, obtained from a patient whose treatment included radiotherapy and nephrectomy. These receptors originate from a woman aged 70-85 years with renal cell carcinoma. Each CDR3 is given with its conserved first and last residue. D genes are given only for firm matches. The size of a clone is reported for some rows only, either as once, few or many, or as a class for expanded clones.

J,D,size,V,DNA,CDR3
TRBJ2-5,TRBD2,NA,TRBV5-6,TGTGCCAGCAGCCCCCTTAGGCCGGGGGGGGGCGGAGAGACCCAGTACTTC,CASSPLRPGGGGETQYF
TRBJ1-2,NA,NA,TRBV6-5,TGTGCCAGCAGTTACTCGAGGGACCGGTTCTACTATGGCTACACCTTC,CASSYSRDRFYYGYTF
TRBJ2-2,NA,NA,TRBV5-1,TGCGCCAGCAGCCCCGGGACATCGAACACCGGGGAGCTGTTTTTT,CASSPGTSNTGELFF
TRBJ1-3,NA,NA,TRBV18,TGTGCCAGCTCACCACGACAGGACTCTGGAAACACCATATATTTT,CASSPRQDSGNTIYF
TRBJ1-2,NA,NA,TRBV2,TGTGCCAGCAGTGATGGGGGGCCAGGCTACACCTTC,CASSDGGPGYTF
TRBJ2-3,NA,NA,TRBV4-1,TGCGCCAGCAGCCAAGGAGCGGCTAGCACAGATACGCAGTATTTT,CASSQGAASTDTQYF
TRBJ2-1,NA,few,TRBV4-1,TGCGCCAGCAGCCAAGATGGCCCCAATGAGCAGTTCTTC,CASSQDGPNEQFF
TRBJ2-7,NA,NA,TRBV5-6,TGTGCCAGCAGCTTGGAGACAGGTCGCTCCTACGAGCAGTACTTC,CASSLETGRSYEQYF
TRBJ2-1,TRBD2,NA,TRBV5-4,TGTGCCAGCAGCTTGGCGGCCAGCGGGATGTACAATGAGCAGTTCTTC,CASSLAASGMYNEQFF
TRBJ2-7,TRBD2,few,TRBV5-1,TGCGCCAGCAGCATGCTGCCGGGACTAGCGGGGGGAATTGGGGAGCAGTACTTC,CASSMLPGLAGGIGEQYF